The entry below gives a single TCR beta chain sequence along with its context. It has no known antigen specificity. The listed sequencing device is Illumina HiSeq 2000. TCR beta cDNA libraries were prepared using 5'RACE template switching, which introduced a universal primer site and unique molecular identifiers. Priming for cDNA synthesis came from the TCR beta constant segment, and two successive PCR amplification steps followed. On the study's bioinformatics: Reads were demultiplexed and grouped by UMI with MIGEC, and clonotypes were assembled and quantified with MiTCR. To exclude erroneous sequences, any TCR cDNA sequence not supported by at least two reads was discarded. The tcR package was used for downstream repertoire analysis, and clonotypes were matched between fractions using CDR3 nucleotide sequence together with V segment. Antigen specificity was annotated against VDJdb with VDJmatch, allowing one amino acid substitution in CDR3. TCRdb reprocessed the reads, reporting each CDR3 protein sequence once and no DNA. TCRdb, rather than the study authors, made the V and J calls. For this sample, the table gives under 600,000 distinct CDR3 sequences. The top ten hold approximately 1.5% of the sample.

The source of the sample is a study of T cells expressing NK-cell markers (dated by TCRdb to about 2020). For context, the study as a whole: Eight or nine donors provided sorted CD3+CD56+NKG2C+, CD3+CD56+NKG2C- and CD3+CD56-NKG2C+ T-cell subsets, whose TCR beta-chain repertoires were profiled. Libraries were sequenced as 2 x 150 bp reads on Illumina HiSeq 2000/2500, MiSeq or NextSeq. The eight sequenced donors were randomly selected healthy volunteers, three men and five women. Among the eight sequenced donors, seven were HCMV-seropositive and one was HCMV-seronegative. What the authors observed across the whole study: In several donors, the dominant CD3+CD56+NKG2C+ clonotypes were among the top 10 CD8+ clonotypes and accounted for about 1.0-7.0% of CD8+ T cells. Those dominant clonotypes were again the most abundant among CD3+CD56-NKG2C+ cells in a handful of donors, at about 25-65%. It remained unclear whether the expanded NKG2C-expressing T cell clones were specific for HCMV antigens.

Counted from cysteine to phenylalanine, this CDR3 has 12 amino acids. A DNA sequence was not provided. The germline V gene (reference sequence) specifies DFQATT as CDR1 and SNEGSKA as CDR2. To determine HCMV serostatus, a commercial ELISA kit was used to detect HCMV-specific IgG in serum. Ficoll density gradient centrifugation was used to isolate peripheral blood mononuclear cells from blood. The sequence joins TRBV20-1 to TRBJ2-1. The sequenced sample consisted of blood T cells: a sorted CD56 or NKG2C T cell subset, CD4+ or CD8+ T cells, or bulk PBMC T cells (not recorded which). This TCR derives from a woman aged 50 to 65 in good health. Donor details come from another sample of the same person, matched by shared clones. The CDR3 region has the sequence CSATDWDNEQFF.